The T cell receptor beta chain described here comes from a study of CD8 T cell repertoires and HIV-1 epitope variants. TCR beta CDR3 was sequenced at survey depth on immunoSEQ. Assay: immunoSEQ multiplex PCR; the TCRdb copy retains only in-frame clones and omits some. The repertoire has around 5,100 clones, around two thirds of them found once; the top ten carry roughly 41%. Overall study findings and caveats: This assay reports beta chains of antigen-expanded cells, not T cell function.

With respect to this clone: Its antigen is currently unknown.

J lost 5 bases, V lost 7 bases, and 12 bases had no gene match. The germline V gene has CDR1 SQVTM and CDR2 ANQGSEA. The CDR3 length is 15 residues. The receptor was derived from a male donor with HIV. The rearrangement links TRBV29-1 to TRBJ1-4, with 8 bases fitting TRBD1. The sequenced sample consisted of cultured CD8+ T cells derived from PBMCs. CDR3 residues: CSAAGGTAGNEKLFF. CDR3 DNA sequence: TGCAGCGCCGCAGGGGGCACAGCAGGGAATGAAAAACTGTTTTTT.